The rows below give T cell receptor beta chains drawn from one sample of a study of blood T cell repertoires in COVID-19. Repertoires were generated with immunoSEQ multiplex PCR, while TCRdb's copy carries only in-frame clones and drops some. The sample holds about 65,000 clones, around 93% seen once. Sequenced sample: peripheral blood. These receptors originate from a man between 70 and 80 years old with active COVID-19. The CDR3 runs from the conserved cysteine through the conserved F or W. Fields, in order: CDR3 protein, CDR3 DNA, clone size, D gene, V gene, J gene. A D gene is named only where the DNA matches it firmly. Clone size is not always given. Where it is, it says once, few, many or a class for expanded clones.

CDR3 protein: CASSVDWAEDEQFF
CDR3 DNA: TGTGCCAGCAGCGTAGACTGGGCAGAAGATGAGCAGTTCTTC
clone size: -
D gene: -
V gene: TRBV9
J gene: TRBJ2-1

CDR3 protein: CASVGGAPYEQYF
CDR3 DNA: TGTGCTAGTGTTGGTGGGGCCCCCTACGAGCAGTACTTC
clone size: -
D gene: -
V gene: TRBV12-5
J gene: TRBJ2-7

CDR3 protein: CASSPGRGYTDTQYF
CDR3 DNA: TGCGCCAGCAGCCCAGGCCGGGGGTACACAGATACGCAGTATTTT
clone size: -
D gene: -
V gene: TRBV5-1
J gene: TRBJ2-3

CDR3 protein: CASSEDGAISYEQYF
CDR3 DNA: TGTGCCAGCAGTGAAGACGGAGCGATCTCCTACGAGCAGTACTTC
clone size: -
D gene: -
V gene: TRBV6-1
J gene: TRBJ2-7

CDR3 protein: CASSIAGGNEQYF
CDR3 DNA: TGTGCCAGCAGTATAGCGGGGGGTAACGAGCAGTACTTC
clone size: few
D gene: TRBD2
V gene: TRBV3-1/TRBV3-2
J gene: TRBJ2-7

CDR3 protein: CASSLGGISTDTQYF
CDR3 DNA: TGTGCCAGCAGCTTGGGCGGGATAAGCACAGATACGCAGTATTTT
clone size: once
D gene: -
V gene: TRBV5-6
J gene: TRBJ2-3

CDR3 protein: CSAVRGETQYF
CDR3 DNA: TGCAGTGCTGTGCGGGGGGAGACCCAGTACTTC
clone size: -
D gene: TRBD2
V gene: TRBV20-1
J gene: TRBJ2-5

CDR3 protein: CASSGTGGYYNEQFF
CDR3 DNA: TGCGCCAGCAGCGGGACAGGGGGCTACTACAATGAGCAGTTCTTC
clone size: -
D gene: TRBD1
V gene: TRBV5-1
J gene: TRBJ2-1

CDR3 protein: CAISDTGRGTEAFF
CDR3 DNA: TGTGCCATCAGTGACACAGGTAGGGGAACTGAAGCTTTCTTT
clone size: -
D gene: -
V gene: TRBV10-3
J gene: TRBJ1-1

CDR3 protein: CASSPDRGIPGNTIYF
CDR3 DNA: TGTGCCAGCTCACCCGACAGGGGGATCCCTGGAAACACCATATATTTT
clone size: -
D gene: TRBD1
V gene: TRBV18
J gene: TRBJ1-3

CDR3 protein: CASSIAGTEYEQYF
CDR3 DNA: TGCGCCAGCAGCATAGCCGGGACAGAATACGAGCAGTACTTC
clone size: -
D gene: TRBD1
V gene: TRBV5-1
J gene: TRBJ2-7

CDR3 protein: CASSPFGQEYTDTQYF
CDR3 DNA: TGTGCCAGCAGCCCCTTCGGACAGGAGTACACAGATACGCAGTATTTT
clone size: -
D gene: TRBD1
V gene: TRBV3-1/TRBV3-2
J gene: TRBJ2-3

CDR3 protein: CASSLAGVGETQYF
CDR3 DNA: TGCGCCAGCAGCTTGGCCGGGGTAGGAGAGACCCAGTACTTC
clone size: -
D gene: -
V gene: TRBV5-1
J gene: TRBJ2-5

CDR3 protein: CASSSQTGVGTEAFF
CDR3 DNA: TGTGCCAGCAGCTCGCAAACAGGGGTTGGCACTGAAGCTTTCTTT
clone size: -
D gene: TRBD1
V gene: TRBV5-6
J gene: TRBJ1-1

CDR3 protein: CASSLEDGTTAFF
CDR3 DNA: TGTGCCAGCAGCTTGGAGGACGGGACAACAGCTTTCTTT
clone size: -
D gene: -
V gene: TRBV5-5
J gene: TRBJ1-1

CDR3 protein: CASSSKPRRDYGYTF
CDR3 DNA: TGTGCCAGCAGTTCAAAGCCCCGACGGGATTATGGCTACACCTTC
clone size: -
D gene: -
V gene: TRBV6-5
J gene: TRBJ1-2